Reported below is one T cell receptor beta chain. Antigen specificity is unknown. This entry is derived from a study of blood T cells in healthy people across ages. Broader study findings: A strong correlation between TCR beta diversity and naive T cell percentage was seen. A roughly linear age-dependent decrease characterized TCR beta diversity per million T cells.

Primed by a sample-barcoded 5' primer and a J-beta primer mix, a second PCR proceeded for roughly 7 to 12 cycles. TCRdb redid the calling of the 5' RACE reads with MiXCR, one entry per CDR3 protein. This sample has around 1,700,000 distinct CDR3 sequences; 28% occur once, and the top ten carry over 7%. V was trimmed by 2 bases and J by 15 bases, leaving 17 bases between them. Germline V gene lookup returns CDR1 MNHEY and CDR2 SVGEGT. The CDR3 loop spans 13 amino acids. This sequence originates from a woman in her twenties or thirties in good health. This chain connects TRBV6-2 or TRBV6-3 to TRBJ2-1, with TRBD2 as a possible D gene (6 bases). The sequenced material came from blood. DNA for the CDR3: TGTGCCAGCAGTTACGGCCGGCTTGCGGGGTCGTTCTTC. It encodes CASSYGRLAGSFF.